These 2 T cell receptor beta chains originate from one sample sequenced in a study of T cell repertoires in cytomegalovirus infection. TCRdb itself ran the reads through MiXCR, one entry per CDR3 protein. The repertoire holds about 78,000 distinct CDR3 sequences, with 35% to 45% as singletons. Their target antigens are unknown. The sample in question was CD8+ T cells from cultured PBMCs, obtained from culture after CMV antigen stimulation. The receptors originated from a human donor in good health (CMV status not recorded). Some clones in this sample may be carry-over from other donors' samples.

This chain uses TRBV10-3 with TRBJ2-6; D unresolved. The CDR3 has 18 residues. CDR1 is ENHRY and CDR2 is SYGVKD in the germline V gene. V lost 4 bases to trimming and J lost 0 bases, with 16 bases between them. The CDR3 DNA sequence: TGTGCCATCAGTGCCGAAGGCTCTTTAGGCTCTGGGGCCAACGTCCTGACTTTC. This codes for CAISAEGSLGSGANVLTF.

The rearrangement joins TRBV6-1 to TRBJ2-1; 8 positions agree with TRBD2. CDR3 length: 16 residues. The ends lost 6 bases at V and 0 bases at J; junction bases unmatched: 7. The germline V gene has CDR1 MNHNS and CDR2 SASEGT. CDR3 coding DNA: TGTGCCAGCAGACCCCCCGCGGGGGGCTCCTACAATGAGCAGTTCTTC. It specifies CASRPPAGGSYNEQFF.